The 10 T cell receptor beta chains below all came from one sample that was sequenced in a study of blood T cell repertoires in COVID-19. The data were produced by immunoSEQ multiplex PCR, yet TCRdb's version contains in-frame clones alone and is incomplete. The sample yields about 220,000 clones, roughly four fifths seen once. Material for sequencing was PBMCs or T cells enriched from blood (not recorded which). Source of these receptors: a middle-aged woman with acute COVID-19.

The chain has TRBV7-9 and TRBJ2-1; 8 bases fit TRBD2. V lost 5 bases and J lost 7; bases outside the gene matches: 7. CDR1 is SEHNR and CDR2 is FQNEAQ in the germline V gene (reference sequence). There are 14 residues in the CDR3. The CDR3 spells CASSPTGGRNEQFF. The CDR3, as DNA: TGTGCCAGCAGCCCCACGGGAGGGAGAAATGAGCAGTTCTTC.

CDR3 residues: CASTRTGSYNEQFF. Here the CDR3 DNA reads TGTGCCAGCACCAGGACAGGCTCCTACAATGAGCAGTTCTTC. The chain combines TRBV6-5 with TRBJ2-1, with TRBD1 matching over 7 bases. Germline CDR1 MNHEY, CDR2 SVGAGI. J was trimmed by 0 bases and V by 7 bases; bases with no gene match: 3. The CDR3 spans 14 residues.

CDR3 coding DNA: TGTGCCAGCAGCAGAAGACAGGGAATAACTAATGAAAAACTGTTTTTT. It encodes CASSRRQGITNEKLFF. This sequence joins TRBV11-2 and TRBJ1-4, with 7 bases identical to TRBD1. The length of the CDR3 is 16 residues. CDR1 and CDR2 from the germline V gene are SGHAT and FQNNGV. The J segment lost 1 base and the V segment lost 5 bases, leaving 7 bases of the junction unmatched.

This sequence joins TRBV15 and TRBJ2-7, with no clear D. CDR3 length: 12 amino acids. Germline assignment: CDR1 LNHNV and CDR2 YYDKDF (reference sequence). The V gene lost 0 bases and the J gene lost 6 bases, with 6 bases spanning the gap. CDR3 region: CATSRDRSEQYF. DNA of the CDR3: TGTGCCACCAGCAGAGATCGGAGCGAGCAGTACTTC.

The chain links TRBV11-2 to TRBJ1-2, with D possibly matching TRBD1 (6 bases). The germline V gene encodes CDR1 SGHAT and CDR2 FQNNGV. V was trimmed by 1 base and J by 1 base, leaving 13 bases between them. The length of the CDR3 is 16 residues. CDR3 protein: CASSLGGGGVNYGYTF. The DNA for the CDR3 is TGTGCCAGCAGCTTAGGGGGAGGGGGAGTTAACTATGGCTACACCTTC.

The V call is TRBV7-9, the J call TRBJ2-2; 11 bases line up with TRBD2. CDR3 size: 15 residues. The germline V gene has CDR1 SEHNR and CDR2 FQNEAQ (reference sequence). Losses at the gene ends were 8 bases for V and 5 bases for J; bases not matched to a gene: 7. CDR3 in amino acids: CASHPSGGFTGELFF. The CDR3 DNA follows: TGTGCCAGCCACCCTAGCGGGGGGTTTACCGGGGAGCTGTTTTTT. The whole variable domain, remainder taken from reference TRBV7-9 and TRBJ2-2, is DTGVSQNPRHKITKRGQNVTFRCDPISEHNRLYWYRQTLGQGPEFLTYFQNEAQLEKSRLLSDRFSAERPKGSFSTLEIQRTEQGDSAMYLCASHPSGGFTGELFFGEGSRLTVL.

The V gene is TRBV6-5, the J gene TRBJ2-7; D may be TRBD1 (6 bases). V gave up 5 bases and J gave up 7 bases, with 18 bases separating them. Germline V gene lookup returns CDR1 MNHEY and CDR2 SVGAGI. The CDR3 length is 14 residues. As DNA, the CDR3 is TGTGCCAGCAGTCCCCCCGGGACACCGGAAGAGCAGTACTTC. Translating it yields CASSPPGTPEEQYF.

CDR3 sequence reads: CASSYNSGEGQPQHF. DNA for the CDR3: TGTGCCAGCAGCTATAATAGCGGGGAAGGTCAGCCCCAGCATTTT. This chain uses TRBV11-3 with TRBJ1-5; D gene uncertain. The V gene lost 4 bases and the J gene lost 6 bases, with 16 bases spanning the gap. Germline V gene data show CDR1 as SGHNT and CDR2 as YENEEA. The CDR3 is 15 amino acids.

This clone has more than one count but fewer than ten. V gene TRBV15 combines with J gene TRBJ2-7; tentative D call: TRBD1 (5 bases). With 3 bases removed from V and 1 base from J, the gap between germline ends came to 16 bases. Germline V gene sequence: CDR1 LNHNV, CDR2 YYDKDF (reference sequence). The CDR3 covers 16 residues. CDR3 in amino acids: CATSRGRGSESYEQYF. CDR3 nucleotides: TGTGCCACCAGCAGGGGGCGTGGGTCAGAATCCTACGAGCAGTACTTC.

This rearrangement joins TRBV19 to TRBJ2-1; TRBD2 agrees at 8 bases. The CDR3 covers 15 residues. With 5 bases clipped from V and 9 bases from J, the junction kept 12 bases outside the gene matches. CDR1 and CDR2 from the germline V gene are LNHDA and SQIVND (reference sequence). For the CDR3, the DNA is TGTGCCAGTAGTGTACCCGGGACTAGTTTCCGTGAGCAGTTCTTC. It encodes CASSVPGTSFREQFF.